This passage covers 18 T cell receptor beta chains from one sample sequenced in a study of cytomegalovirus exposure and HLA in healthy donors (dated by TCRdb to about 2017). Preparation of the library involved the immunoSEQ multiplex PCR assay. For the multiplex PCR, a mixture combining 60 forward primers for TCR Vbeta segments and 13 reverse primers for TCR Jbeta segments was used. The source is immuneACCESS, and TCRdb retained only in-frame sequences with V and J called. Part of the clones is not carried over; for the studies checked, unresolved V genes explain less than half of this, and the remainder is unexplained. The sample table contains 85,000 to 130,000 clones; only one count was recorded for approximately 77% of them. The ten largest clones take up roughly an eighth of the sample. The source material was PBMCs. The receptor source for this set is a male donor in good health and CMV-seropositive.

This clone was recorded once. V gene TRBV5-6 combines with J gene TRBJ1-3; D possibly corresponds to TRBD1 (5 bases). Germline V CDR1 and CDR2: SGHDT, YYEEEE. Trimming shortened V by 9 bases and J by 6 bases, and 22 bases separated the two germline ends. The CDR3 covers 15 residues. CDR3 DNA sequence: TGTGCCACCTCACGGAGAGACAGATTTACAAACACCATATATTTT. This translates into CATSRRDRFTNTIYF.

The chain has TRBV28 and TRBJ2-5; TRBD1 matches 7 bases. Germline V lookup: CDR1 MDHEN, CDR2 SYDVKM. The ends lost 3 bases at V and 2 bases at J; junction bases unmatched: 6. The CDR3 runs 15 residues. In DNA, the CDR3 is TGTGCCAGCAGTTTTAACAGGGGCGTACAAGAGACCCAGTACTTC. This translates into CASSFNRGVQETQYF. The variable domain in full, with the rest retrieved from reference TRBV28 and TRBJ2-5, is DVKVTQSSRYLVKRTGEKVFLECVQDMDHENMFWYRQDPGLGLRLIYFSYDVKMKEKGDIPEGYSVSREKKERFSLILESASTNQTSMYLCASSFNRGVQETQYFGPGTRLLVL.

The rearrangement links TRBV19 to TRBJ1-1; TRBD1 agrees at 8 bases. Germline CDR1 LNHDA, CDR2 SQIVND (reference sequence). V lost 7 bases, J lost 5 bases, and 9 bases stayed unmatched. The CDR3 covers 14 residues. The CDR3 loop reads CASILRQGNTEAFF. CDR3 nucleotides: TGTGCCAGTATTCTGAGACAGGGGAATACTGAAGCTTTCTTT.

The V gene is TRBV19, the J gene TRBJ1-2, with a tentative D call TRBD1 (6 bases). This CDR3 has 16 amino acids. Germline lookup yields CDR1 LNHDA and CDR2 SQIVND (reference sequence). Trimming took off 1 base at V and 2 bases at J, with 14 bases between the two ends. The CDR3 loop reads CASSIVTGITNYGYTF. CDR3 DNA: TGTGCCAGTAGTATAGTAACAGGGATCACGAACTATGGCTACACCTTC.

This chain uses TRBV7-3 with TRBJ1-6; tentative D call: TRBD1 (5 bases). CDR1 is SGHTA and CDR2 is FQGTGA in the germline V gene. This CDR3 contains 16 residues. The V end lost 1 base, the J end lost 2 bases, and 9 bases lay between the germline ends. In nucleotides, the CDR3 is TGTGCCAGCAGCTTAAATGCCAGGGCCTATAATTCACCCCTCCACTTT. Protein product: CASSLNARAYNSPLHF.

J is TRBJ1-1 and V is TRBV29-1; 7 nucleotides line up with TRBD1. V gave up 6 bases and J gave up 0 bases; unmatched junction bases: 4. Germline loops: CDR1 SQVTM, CDR2 ANQGSEA. The CDR3 extends over 13 amino acids. The DNA for the CDR3 is TGCAGCGTCGAGGGACAGATGAACACTGAAGCTTTCTTT. Protein: CSVEGQMNTEAFF.

V gene TRBV7-9 combines with J gene TRBJ2-1, with D unresolved. CDR1 and CDR2 from the germline V gene are SEHNR and FQNEAQ (reference sequence). V dropped 1 base and J dropped 3 bases, with 19 bases sitting between them. The CDR3 consists of 18 residues. CDR3 DNA sequence: TGTGCCAGCAGCTTAGATTTCGGCTTTATGGGCAGCTACAATGAGCAGTTCTTC. This encodes CASSLDFGFMGSYNEQFF.

This sequence joins TRBV11-1 and TRBJ2-2, with TRBD2 identical over 7 bases. The CDR3 is 16 residues long. J lost 1 base, V lost 3 bases, and 5 bases had no gene match. The V gene's germline CDR1 is SGHAT and CDR2 FQDESV (reference sequence). CDR3 residues: CASSFLGGGNTGELFF. DNA of the CDR3: TGTGCCAGCAGCTTCTTGGGCGGGGGGAACACCGGGGAGCTGTTTTTT.

This clone has more than one count but fewer than ten. The rearrangement links TRBV4-2 to TRBJ2-1; D unresolved. V gave up 5 bases and J gave up 10 bases, with 12 bases separating them. Germline V gene sequence: CDR1 LGHNA, CDR2 YNFKEQ. The CDR3 is 12 amino acids. The CDR3 DNA reads as TGTGCCAGCAGCTTAACGGGTAGAGAGCAGTTCTTC. Translating it yields CASSLTGREQFF.

This clone was detected a few times. The rearrangement links TRBV7-2 to TRBJ2-7, with no clear D. V was cut by 1 base and J by 4 bases, with 11 bases left in between. The CDR3 consists of 14 residues. Germline V gives CDR1 SGHTA, CDR2 FQGNSA. DNA for the CDR3: TGTGCCAGCAGCTTAGATGCACAGCTTTACGAGCAGTACTTC. This codes for CASSLDAQLYEQYF.

The rearrangement joins TRBV25-1 to TRBJ1-1; perhaps TRBD1 as D (6 bases). There are 17 residues in the CDR3. V was trimmed by 2 bases and J by 0 bases, leaving 16 bases between them. Germline values: CDR1 MGHDK, CDR2 SYGVNS. The CDR3 DNA reads as TGTGCCAGCAGTGAAGGCAGGGGCGGGGGAGTGAACACTGAAGCTTTCTTT. Its protein is CASSEGRGGGVNTEAFF. The variable domain in full, with the rest retrieved from reference TRBV25-1 and TRBJ1-1, is EADIYQTPRYLVIGTGKKITLECSQTMGHDKMYWYQQDPGMELHLIHYSYGVNSTEKGDLSSESTVSRIRTEHFPLTLESARPSHTSQYLCASSEGRGGGVNTEAFFGQGTRLTVV.

Turning to this clone: The junction and the germline gene differ at one end; a read error may be behind it. The chain recombines TRBV4-2 with TRBJ1-4, with 8 bases identical to TRBD1. The germline CDR1 and CDR2 sequences are LGHNA and YNFKEQ. The CDR3 spans 14 residues. The CDR3 sequence is CASSQDLGTGKPFF. The CDR3 nucleotides read TGTGCCAGCAGCCAAGATCTAGGGACAGGTAAACCGTTTTTT.

This clone occurred once. V is TRBV30 and J is TRBJ1-2; 8 bases are a match to TRBD1. V was clipped by 3 bases and J by 8 bases; unmatched bases: 5. Per the germline V gene, CDR1 is GTSNPN and CDR2 is SVGIG (reference sequence). The CDR3 runs 12 residues. The CDR3 loop is CAWSPGGRGYTF. Here the CDR3 DNA reads TGTGCCTGGAGCCCAGGGGGCAGGGGCTACACCTTC.

V usage is TRBV25-1 and J usage is TRBJ2-7; the D gene is possibly TRBD2 (7 bases). Germline CDR1 MGHDK, CDR2 SYGVNS. CDR3 length equals 14 residues. The V end was cut by 6 bases, the J end by 6 bases, with 18 bases between. In DNA, the CDR3 is TGTGCCAGCAGATGGGGGGGGCAGGGAGGCGAGCAGTACTTC. It specifies CASRWGGQGGEQYF.

The CDR3 bases are TGTGCCAGCTTCTTATCGACAGGGTCCGCCTACGAGCAGTACTTC. Translating it yields CASFLSTGSAYEQYF. The chain links TRBV2 to TRBJ2-7; 7 bases are shared with TRBD1. CDR1 and CDR2 (germline): SNHLY, FYNNEI. After removal of 8 bases from V and 2 bases from J, the junction contained 12 bases not matched to a gene. This CDR3 has 15 amino acids.

The gene calls are TRBV5-6 and TRBJ1-2; D is undetermined. The CDR3 length is 14 residues. Per the germline V gene, CDR1 is SGHDT and CDR2 is YYEEEE. V dropped 4 bases and J dropped 6 bases, with 16 bases sitting between them. The CDR3: CASSHEAYWDGYTF. In DNA, the CDR3 is TGTGCCAGCAGCCATGAGGCTTACTGGGATGGCTACACCTTC.

V gene TRBV5-1 combines with J gene TRBJ2-7; D possibly corresponds to TRBD1 (6 bases). V was pared by 7 bases and J by 6 bases, with 17 bases between. This CDR3 region has 13 residues. The V gene's germline CDR1 is SGHRS and CDR2 YFSETQ. The CDR3 bases are TGCGCCAGCGGCAAGCACAGGGCCGGCGAGCAGTACTTC. Protein sequence: CASGKHRAGEQYF.

This clone showed up just once. The chain couples TRBV27 to TRBJ2-3; 10 positions agree with TRBD2. CDR3 size: 16 residues. V gave up 8 bases and J gave up 2 bases; unmatched junction bases: 10. Germline V CDR1 and CDR2: MNHEY, SMNVEV (reference sequence). Here the CDR3 reads CASGEGLAELTDTQYF. The CDR3 DNA sequence: TGTGCCAGCGGGGAAGGACTAGCGGAGCTCACAGATACGCAGTATTTT.